These 2 T cell receptor beta chains share one sample of origin, sequenced in a study of blood T cell repertoires in COVID-19. Generated by immunoSEQ multiplex PCR, the TCRdb table keeps only in-frame clones and is missing some. The repertoire has 300,000 to 500,000 clones, around 90% of them found once; the top ten carry roughly 2%. The sample comprised PBMCs or T cells enriched from blood (not recorded which). The receptors were gathered from a woman aged 40 to 49 with acute COVID-19.

The rearrangement links TRBV29-1 to TRBJ2-1; D gene ambiguous. The germline gives CDR1 SQVTM, CDR2 ANQGSEA. The CDR3 has 12 residues. Trimming took off 3 bases at V and 6 bases at J, with 9 bases between the two ends. The CDR3 DNA reads TGCAGCGTTGATCGCTACGGCAATGAGCAGTTCTTC. This gives the protein CSVDRYGNEQFF.

This rearrangement joins TRBV18 to TRBJ1-2, with D tentatively TRBD1 (6 bases). The V and J ends lost 6 bases and 1 base respectively, with 12 bases between them. This CDR3 region has 14 residues. Germline CDR1 KGHSH, CDR2 LQKENI. The CDR3 is CASSTVDSNYGYTF. The CDR3 bases are TGTGCCAGCTCGACAGTGGACAGTAACTATGGCTACACCTTC.